The subject of this entry is one T cell receptor beta chain. The entry originates in a study of glioma-infiltrating T cells after dendritic cell vaccination. The junction had 4 bases not matched to a gene; V was cut back by 3 bases and J by 2 bases. The CDR3 totals 17 residues. Germline values: CDR1 KGHSH, CDR2 LQKENI. Time point noted: after dendritic cell vaccination, including at tumor progression/relapse. Some clones are missing from TCRdb's copy, which holds only in-frame ones; the method was immunoSEQ multiplex PCR. Among about 50,000 clones listed, 89% were seen once. Sequences were derived from blood, sampled after dendritic cell vaccination. The source is a human donor with glioblastoma. V gene TRBV18 combines with J gene TRBJ2-1; 13 bases match TRBD2. The chain's CDR3 is CASSPPGTSGTYNEQFF. CDR3 bases: TGTGCCAGCTCACCCCCTGGGACTAGCGGGACCTACAATGAGCAGTTCTTC.